Described below is a single T cell receptor (beta chain) sequence and its context. Its specificity is unknown. The PCR ran on 60 Vbeta and 13 Jbeta primers. Clones were read by immunoSEQ multiplex PCR, and TCRdb kept only the in-frame ones, dropping some. The sample yields under 200,000 clones, approximately 78% seen once. The sample belongs to a study of cytomegalovirus exposure and HLA in healthy donors. General observations from the study: Despite most TCR sequences being rare, some public TCRs occurred in many donors. It emerged from a later analysis that several of the most significant clusters appeared to be linked to common viral pathogens.

With V trimmed by 8 bases and J by 6 bases, 14 bases remained unmatched. The germline gives CDR1 MNHEY, CDR2 SMNVEV (reference sequence). CDR3 length: 15 residues. The TCR sequence derives from a woman aged 40 to 49 in good health and CMV-seronegative. The sample taken for sequencing was PBMCs. The rearrangement joins TRBV27 to TRBJ1-2; 8 nucleotides align to TRBD1. The CDR3 protein is CASSGRGQGINGYTF. The DNA of the CDR3 is TGTGCCAGCTCGGGCAGGGGGCAAGGTATCAATGGCTACACCTTC.